The clone carrying this T cell receptor beta chain came up once. The V end lost 0 bases, the J end lost 9 bases, and 17 bases lay between the germline ends. The CDR3 loop spans 16 amino acids. Germline values: CDR1 LNHDA, CDR2 SQIVND (reference sequence). This record belongs to a study of blood T cell repertoires in COVID-19. The assay was immunoSEQ multiplex PCR, and TCRdb's table has in-frame clones only and misses some. The repertoire holds roughly 100,000 clones, with roughly 81% as singletons. The sequencing input was peripheral blood. The sequence was obtained from a man aged 40-49 years with active or convalescent COVID-19. This chain joins TRBV19 and TRBJ1-4; the D gene is possibly TRBD1 (6 bases). The CDR3 protein is CASSIDVQGSRQKLFF. DNA for the CDR3: TGTGCCAGTAGTATAGATGTTCAGGGGTCGAGGCAAAAACTGTTTTTT. Combining the CDR3 with reference TRBV19 and TRBJ1-4 gives the whole variable domain DGGITQSPKYLFRKEGQNVTLSCEQNLNHDAMYWYRQDPGQGLRLIYYSQIVNDFQKGDIAEGYSVSREKKESFPLTVTSAQKNPTAFYLCASSIDVQGSRQKLFFGSGTQLSVL.